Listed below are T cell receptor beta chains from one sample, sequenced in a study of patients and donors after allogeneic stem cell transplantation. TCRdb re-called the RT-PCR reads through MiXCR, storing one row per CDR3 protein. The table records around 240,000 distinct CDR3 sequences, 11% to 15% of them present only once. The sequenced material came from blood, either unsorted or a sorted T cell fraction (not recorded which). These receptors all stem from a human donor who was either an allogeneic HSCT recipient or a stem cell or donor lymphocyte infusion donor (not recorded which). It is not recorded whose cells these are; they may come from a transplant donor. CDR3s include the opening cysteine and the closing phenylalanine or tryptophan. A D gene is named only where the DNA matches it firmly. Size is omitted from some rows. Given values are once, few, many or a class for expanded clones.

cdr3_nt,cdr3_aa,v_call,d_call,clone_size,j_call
TGCGCCAGCAGCGGGCAACAGGGGGAGACCCAGTACTTC,CASSGQQGETQYF,TRBV5-1,TRBD1,.,TRBJ2-5
TGTGCCAGTCAATCCGGGGCAGCAGCCTACGAGCAGTACTTC,CASQSGAAAYEQYF,TRBV6-1,.,.,TRBJ2-7
TGTGCCAGCAGCCCGGGACAGCCCCTATACGAGCAGTACTTC,CASSPGQPLYEQYF,TRBV12-3/TRBV12-4,TRBD1,few,TRBJ2-7
TGTGCCAGCAGCTGGAGCGTAGGATCTAGCACAGATACGCAGTATTTT,CASSWSVGSSTDTQYF,TRBV7-9,.,many,TRBJ2-3
TGCGCCAGCAGCCATAACCCGGGACAGGGGGCATCCCCCTTCTTC,CASSHNPGQGASPFF,TRBV4-1,TRBD1,.,TRBJ2-1
TGTGCCAGCAGTTACTCAAGACCTACTAGCACAGATACGCAGTATTTT,CASSYSRPTSTDTQYF,TRBV6-5,.,.,TRBJ2-3
TGTGCCAGCAATAGGGCGGGAGTAAGGTCCTACAATGAGCAGTTCTTC,CASNRAGVRSYNEQFF,TRBV28,TRBD2,few,TRBJ2-1
TGTGCCAGCAGCTTGTTCGGGGGTCAGCCCCAGCATTTT,CASSLFGGQPQHF,TRBV5-6,.,few,TRBJ1-5
TGCGCCAGCAGATCATTGACAGAAAACACCGGGGAGCTGTTTTTT,CASRSLTENTGELFF,TRBV5-1,.,few,TRBJ2-2
TGCAGCGGGACAGGGGGCTCCTACGAGCAGTACTTC,CSGTGGSYEQYF,TRBV29-1,TRBD1,few,TRBJ2-7
TGTGCCAGCAGTGCTAAGCAACCCGGGGAGCTGTTTTTT,CASSAKQPGELFF,TRBV2,.,many,TRBJ2-2
TGCGCCAGCAGCCAGACAGGGTACAATGAAGCTTTCTTT,CASSQTGYNEAFF,TRBV5-1,TRBD1,once,TRBJ1-1
TGCGCCAGCAGCTTGGCCGTGGGGGGCTTGACTGAAGCTTTCTTT,CASSLAVGGLTEAFF,TRBV5-1,.,few,TRBJ1-1
TGTGCCAGCAGCTTAAGAATGGGGGGCGTGACGATGAACACTGAAGCTTTCTTT,CASSLRMGGVTMNTEAFF,TRBV7-8,.,few,TRBJ1-1
TGTGCCAGCAGCCTGGACAGGGGGTCTCAGCCCCAGCATTTT,CASSLDRGSQPQHF,TRBV27,TRBD1,few,TRBJ1-5
TGTGCCAGTAGTATCAACAGCCGGGGCACTGAAGCTTTCTTT,CASSINSRGTEAFF,TRBV19,.,few,TRBJ1-1
TGTGCCAGCAGTTCCTCCCTCTGGGGAAGGGCGGGTCAGCCCCAGCATTTT,CASSSSLWGRAGQPQHF,TRBV6-2/TRBV6-3,.,.,TRBJ1-5